This T cell receptor beta chain comes out of a study of response to subunit inactivated influenza vaccine. Germline values: CDR1 SGHRS, CDR2 YFSETQ. The CDR3 has 15 amino acids. V was shortened by 1 base and J by 1 base, with 8 bases between the two germline ends. Using its own MiXCR run on the RT-PCR reads, TCRdb lists one record per CDR3 protein. The table lists some 570,000 distinct CDR3 sequences, around 11% of them singletons. These data also featured in a second study, about T cells expressing NK-cell markers. That work states: cDNA encoding TCR beta was synthesized via 5'RACE template switching incorporating UMIs. It was sorted CD3+CD56+NKG2C+, CD3+CD56+NKG2C- and CD3+CD56-NKG2C+ T cells that supplied the TCR beta repertoires. The sequencing cohort of eight donors included seven HCMV-seropositive individuals and one seronegative individual.

The sequences come from PBMCs from blood, collected on the day of vaccination. The V and J genes are TRBV5-1 and TRBJ2-2; D gene ambiguous. The receptor was derived from a man aged 50 or older who received an inactivated influenza vaccine. Here the CDR3 reads CASSLQAENTGELFF. Written as DNA, the CDR3 is TGCGCCAGCAGCTTGCAGGCGGAGAACACCGGGGAGCTGTTTTTT.